The next 15 T cell receptor beta chains were all read from a single sample in a study of neurological immune-mediated disorders. TCRdb reanalysed the 5' RACE reads using MiXCR and keeps one entry per CDR3 protein. The sample has tens of thousands of distinct CDR3 sequences, roughly 23% seen once; the top ten hold less than 35%. The sample consisted of CD4+ T cells from blood. These receptors came from a man aged 45-60 years with HTLV-1-associated myelopathy (HAM/TSP).

The table lists this clonotype with many counts. The rearrangement links TRBV20-1 to TRBJ2-5; TRBD2 agrees at 8 bases. Germline trimming cut 1 base from V and 5 bases from J; bases unmatched to any gene: 12. CDR1 is DFQATT, CDR2 SNEGSKA, per germline (reference sequence). CDR3 size: 16 residues. The CDR3 DNA reads as TGCAGTGCTAGAGCTGCCGCAGCGGGAGAGTGGGAGACCCAGTACTTC. Protein product: CSARAAAAGEWETQYF.

This clonotype was observed many times. The chain uses TRBV20-1 and TRBJ2-1; TRBD2 matches 10 bases. CDR3 length equals 17 residues. Germline lookup yields CDR1 DFQATT and CDR2 SNEGSKA (reference sequence). V was pared by 6 bases and J by 3 bases, with 14 bases of the junction left unmatched. The CDR3 DNA reads TGCAGTGCCCGACAACTAGCGGGGATGCTGCTCTACAATGAGCAGTTCTTC. Protein: CSARQLAGMLLYNEQFF.

This clonotype was seen many times. This sequence joins TRBV14 and TRBJ2-2; no clear D. The CDR3 is made up of 18 amino acids. From germline, CDR1 is SGHDN and CDR2 FVKESK. Trimming took 3 bases from V and 1 from J, leaving 18 bases between them. The CDR3 DNA reads as TGTGCCAGCAGCCACTCCCCCGTACCGGGCTGGAACACCGGGGAGCTGTTTTTT. This sequence encodes CASSHSPVPGWNTGELFF.

This clonotype has ten or more counts. The chain combines TRBV5-1 with TRBJ2-7, with TRBD1 identical over 10 bases. The V and J ends lost 0 bases and 4 bases, in that order; junction bases with no gene match: 7. This CDR3 is 16 amino acids long. Germline lookup yields CDR1 SGHRS and CDR2 YFSETQ. The CDR3 bases are TGCGCCAGCAGCTTGGCAGGGACAGGGGCGGTTTACGAGCAGTACTTC. Its protein product is CASSLAGTGAVYEQYF.

This clonotype has ten or more counts. The genes are TRBV5-1 and TRBJ2-7, with 10 bases fitting TRBD1. The CDR3 extends over 15 amino acids. Trimming at V came to 4 bases and at J to 3 bases, leaving 7 bases not matched to a gene. CDR1 and CDR2 from the germline V gene are SGHRS and YFSETQ. In DNA, the CDR3 is TGCGCCAGCAGCGGCGGGGACAGGGGAGGCTACGAGCAGTACTTC. Translation: CASSGGDRGGYEQYF.

The table lists this clonotype with many counts. The V gene is TRBV20-1, the J gene TRBJ2-1, with D unresolved. From germline, CDR1 is DFQATT and CDR2 SNEGSKA (reference sequence). Trimming cost V 3 bases and J 5 bases, with 11 bases left between them. This CDR3 comprises 13 residues. DNA for the CDR3: TGCAGTGCTAGCGGACGGACCCACAATGAGCAGTTCTTC. It yields the protein CSASGRTHNEQFF.

This clonotype was seen ten or more times. The chain couples TRBV6-1 to TRBJ1-1, with 8 positions matching TRBD1. This CDR3 has 15 residues. Germline values: CDR1 MNHNS, CDR2 SASEGT. V shed 6 bases, J shed 0 bases, and the junction held 6 bases outside the gene matches. The CDR3 nucleotides are TGTGCCAGCAGACCCAGGGGGCACATGAACACTGAAGCTTTCTTT. The encoded protein is CASRPRGHMNTEAFF.

This chain links TRBV5-1 with TRBJ2-3; perhaps TRBD2 as D (5 bases). This CDR3 has 14 residues. Germline V CDR1 and CDR2: SGHRS, YFSETQ. V lost 5 bases and J lost 2, with 12 bases in between. CDR3 in amino acids: CASRRGYFTDTQYF. In DNA form, the CDR3 reads TGCGCCAGCAGACGAGGGTATTTCACAGATACGCAGTATTTT.

The rearrangement joins TRBV20-1 to TRBJ2-7; no firm D call. CDR3 length: 14 residues. Looked up from germline, CDR1 is DFQATT and CDR2 is SNEGSKA (reference sequence). The germline V and J ends were trimmed by 0 bases and 1 base, with 10 bases remaining between them. Written as DNA, the CDR3 is TGCAGTGCTAGAGAAAGGTCCGTATCCTACGAGCAGTACTTC. Its protein is CSARERSVSYEQYF.

This CDR3 reads CASSLANPENTEAFF. The CDR3 region has the DNA TGCGCCAGCAGCTTGGCTAATCCCGAGAACACTGAAGCTTTCTTT. The chain joins TRBV5-1 to TRBJ1-1; D not resolved. This CDR3 is 15 amino acids long. Trimming cost V 0 bases and J 1 base, with 10 bases left between them. CDR1 is SGHRS and CDR2 is YFSETQ in the germline V gene.

The V gene is TRBV7-2, the J gene TRBJ2-1; no definite D call. The CDR3 loop spans 14 amino acids. Trimming removed 5 bases from V and 8 bases from J, with 16 bases in between. Germline CDR1 SGHTA, CDR2 FQGNSA. The CDR3 loop is CASSLGWQRDEQFF. The CDR3 DNA is TGTGCCAGCAGCCTCGGGTGGCAGAGAGATGAGCAGTTCTTC.

This clonotype has a count of ten or more. The chain is built from TRBV12-3 or TRBV12-4 and TRBJ2-5; D is possibly TRBD2 (6 bases). This CDR3 is 14 amino acids long. V dropped 7 bases and J dropped 5 bases, with 17 bases sitting between them. As DNA, the CDR3 is TGTGCCAGCACCTATCAGGGCGGGGTGGAGACCCAGTACTTC. It encodes CASTYQGGVETQYF.

The sample holds a few counts of this clonotype. This chain connects TRBV20-1 to TRBJ2-2; D unclear. Deletions cut 2 bases from V and 1 base from J, with 11 bases between. CDR3 length equals 15 residues. Germline values: CDR1 DFQATT, CDR2 SNEGSKA (reference sequence). The CDR3 sequence: CSARPGLLNTGELFF. Here the CDR3 DNA reads TGCAGTGCTAGACCGGGCCTTTTGAACACCGGGGAGCTGTTTTTT.

This clonotype has a count of ten or more. This chain connects TRBV20-1 to TRBJ1-1; D remains unclear. CDR3 length equals 14 residues. Germline assignment: CDR1 DFQATT and CDR2 SNEGSKA (reference sequence). Trimming stripped 1 base from V and 0 bases from J, with 9 bases between. CDR3 protein: CSARVGPLNTEAFF. As DNA, the CDR3 is TGCAGTGCTAGAGTCGGGCCCTTGAACACTGAAGCTTTCTTT.

This clonotype came up many times. This chain links TRBV7-6 with TRBJ1-3; 7 bases map to TRBD1. The CDR3 is made up of 17 amino acids. The trim removed 1 base at V and 1 base at J, leaving 7 bases unmatched. Per the germline V gene, CDR1 is SGHVS and CDR2 is FNYEAQ. The CDR3 region is CASSLEAGGDSGNTIYF. CDR3 DNA sequence: TGTGCCAGCAGCTTAGAGGCAGGGGGGGATTCTGGAAACACCATATATTTT. The whole variable domain, filled in from reference TRBV7-6 and TRBJ1-3, reads GAGVSQSPRYKVTKRGQDVALRCDPISGHVSLYWYRQALGQGPEFLTYFNYEAQQDKSGLPNDRFSAERPEGSISTLTIQRTEQRDSAMYRCASSLEAGGDSGNTIYFGEGSWLTVV.